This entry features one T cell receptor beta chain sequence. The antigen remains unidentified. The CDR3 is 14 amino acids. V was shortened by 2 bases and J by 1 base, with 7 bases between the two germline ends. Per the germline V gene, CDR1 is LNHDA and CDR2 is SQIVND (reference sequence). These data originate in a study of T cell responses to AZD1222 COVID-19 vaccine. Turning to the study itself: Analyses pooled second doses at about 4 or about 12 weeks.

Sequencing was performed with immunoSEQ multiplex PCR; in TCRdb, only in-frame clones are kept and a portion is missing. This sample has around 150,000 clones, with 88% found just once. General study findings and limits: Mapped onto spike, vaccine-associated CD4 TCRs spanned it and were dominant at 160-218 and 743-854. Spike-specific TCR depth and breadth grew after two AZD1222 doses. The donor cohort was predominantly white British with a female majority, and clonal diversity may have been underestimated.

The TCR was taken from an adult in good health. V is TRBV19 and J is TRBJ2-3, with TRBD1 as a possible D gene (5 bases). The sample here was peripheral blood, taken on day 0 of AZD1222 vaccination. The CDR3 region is CASSIKGRTDTQYF. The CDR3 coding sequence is TGTGCCAGTAGTATAAAGGGGCGCACAGATACGCAGTATTTT.